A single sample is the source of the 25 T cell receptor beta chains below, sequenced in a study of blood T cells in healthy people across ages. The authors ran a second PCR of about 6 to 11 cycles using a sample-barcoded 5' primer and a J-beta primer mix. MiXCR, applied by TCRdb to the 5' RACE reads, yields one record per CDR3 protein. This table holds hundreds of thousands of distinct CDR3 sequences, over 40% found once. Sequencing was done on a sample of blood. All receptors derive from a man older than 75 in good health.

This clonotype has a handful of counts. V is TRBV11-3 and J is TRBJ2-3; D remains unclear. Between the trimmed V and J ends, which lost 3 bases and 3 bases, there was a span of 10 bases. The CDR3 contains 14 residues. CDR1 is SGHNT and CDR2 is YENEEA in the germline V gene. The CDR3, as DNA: TGTGCCAGCAGCTTTGGAAGGGTGACAGATACGCAGTATTTT. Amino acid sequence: CASSFGRVTDTQYF. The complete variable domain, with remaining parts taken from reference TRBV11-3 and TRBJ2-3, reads EAGVVQSPRYKIIEKKQPVAFWCNPISGHNTLYWYLQNLGQGPELLIRYENEEAVDDSQLPKDRFSAERLKGVDSTLKIQPAELGDSAVYLCASSFGRVTDTQYFGPGTRLTVL.

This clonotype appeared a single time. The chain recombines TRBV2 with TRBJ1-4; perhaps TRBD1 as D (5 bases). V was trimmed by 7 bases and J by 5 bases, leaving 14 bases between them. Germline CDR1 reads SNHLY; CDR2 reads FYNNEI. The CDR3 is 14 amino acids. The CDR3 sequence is CASTGTRRNEKLFF. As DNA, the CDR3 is TGTGCCAGCACCGGGACTCGGCGCAATGAAAAACTGTTTTTT.

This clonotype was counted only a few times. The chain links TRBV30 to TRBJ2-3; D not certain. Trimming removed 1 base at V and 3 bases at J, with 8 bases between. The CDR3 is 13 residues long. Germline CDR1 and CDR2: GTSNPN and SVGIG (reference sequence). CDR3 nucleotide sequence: TGTGCCTGGAGTGCGAGGCTGACAGATACGCAGTATTTT. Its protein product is CAWSARLTDTQYF.

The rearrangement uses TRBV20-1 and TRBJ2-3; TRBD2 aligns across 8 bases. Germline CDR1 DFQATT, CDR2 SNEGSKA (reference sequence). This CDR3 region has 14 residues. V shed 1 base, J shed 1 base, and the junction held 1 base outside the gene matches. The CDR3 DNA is TGCAGTGCTAGAGTGACTAGCGGCACAGATACGCAGTATTTT. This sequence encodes CSARVTSGTDTQYF.

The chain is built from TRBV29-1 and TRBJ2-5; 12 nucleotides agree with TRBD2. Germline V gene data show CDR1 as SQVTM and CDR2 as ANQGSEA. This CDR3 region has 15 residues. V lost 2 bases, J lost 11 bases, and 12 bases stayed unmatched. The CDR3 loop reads CSVELAGGFDNEQYF. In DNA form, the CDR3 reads TGCAGCGTTGAACTAGCGGGAGGGTTTGACAATGAGCAGTACTTC. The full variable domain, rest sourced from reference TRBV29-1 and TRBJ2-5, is SAVISQKPSRDICQRGTSLTIQCQVDSQVTMMFWYRQQPGQSLTLIATANQGSEATYESGFVIDKFPISRPNLTFSTLTVSNMSPEDSSIYLCSVELAGGFDNEQYFGPGTRLLVL.

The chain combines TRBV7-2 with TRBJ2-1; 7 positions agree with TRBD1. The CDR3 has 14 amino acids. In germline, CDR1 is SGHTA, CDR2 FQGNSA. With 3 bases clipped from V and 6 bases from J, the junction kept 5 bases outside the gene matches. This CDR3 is CASSLMAGGNEQFF. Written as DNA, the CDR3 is TGTGCCAGCAGCTTGATGGCAGGGGGCAATGAGCAGTTCTTC.

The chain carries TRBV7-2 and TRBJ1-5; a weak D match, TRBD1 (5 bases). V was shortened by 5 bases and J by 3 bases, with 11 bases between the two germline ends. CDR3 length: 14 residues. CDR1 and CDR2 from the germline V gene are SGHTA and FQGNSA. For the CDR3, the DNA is TGTGCCAGCAGCCCGGGACTGATCAATCAGCCCCAGCATTTT. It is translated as CASSPGLINQPQHF. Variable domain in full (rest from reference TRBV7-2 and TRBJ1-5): GAGVSQSPSNKVTEKGKDVELRCDPISGHTALYWYRQSLGQGLEFLIYFQGNSAPDKSGLPSDRFSAERTGGSVSTLTIQRTQQEDSAVYLCASSPGLINQPQHFGDGTRLSIL.

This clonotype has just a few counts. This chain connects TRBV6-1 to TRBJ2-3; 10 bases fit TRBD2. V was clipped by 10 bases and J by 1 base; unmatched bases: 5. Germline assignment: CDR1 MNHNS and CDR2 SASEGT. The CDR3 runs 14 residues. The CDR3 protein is CATSLAGGTDTQYF. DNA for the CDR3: TGTGCCACATCCCTAGCGGGGGGCACAGATACGCAGTATTTT.

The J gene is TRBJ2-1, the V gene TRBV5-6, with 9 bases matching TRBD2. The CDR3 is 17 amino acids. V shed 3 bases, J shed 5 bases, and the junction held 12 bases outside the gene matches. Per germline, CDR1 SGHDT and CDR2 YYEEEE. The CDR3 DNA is TGTGCCAGCAGCTCCTTGGGTGCGGGAGGGGGTAACAATGAGCAGTTCTTC. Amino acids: CASSSLGAGGGNNEQFF.

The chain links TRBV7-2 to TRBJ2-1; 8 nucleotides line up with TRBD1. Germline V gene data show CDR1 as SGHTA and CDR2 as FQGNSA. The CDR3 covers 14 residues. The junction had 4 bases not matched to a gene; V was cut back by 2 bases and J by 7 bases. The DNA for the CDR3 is TGTGCCAGCAGCTTAACCGGGACAGGAAATGAGCAGTTCTTC. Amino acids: CASSLTGTGNEQFF.

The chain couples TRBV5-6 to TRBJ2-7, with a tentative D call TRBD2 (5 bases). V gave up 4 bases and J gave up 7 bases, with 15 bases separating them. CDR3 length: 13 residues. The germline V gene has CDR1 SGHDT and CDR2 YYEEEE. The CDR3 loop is CASSPEETREQYF. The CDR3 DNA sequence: TGTGCCAGCAGCCCGGAGGAGACAAGGGAGCAGTACTTC. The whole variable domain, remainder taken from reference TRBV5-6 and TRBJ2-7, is DAGVTQSPTHLIKTRGQQVTLRCSPKSGHDTVSWYQQALGQGPQFIFQYYEEEERQRGNFPDRFSGHQFPNYSSELNVNALLLGDSALYLCASSPEETREQYFGPGTRLTVT.

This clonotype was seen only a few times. As DNA, the CDR3 is TGTGCCAGCAGCCCCTACCCCGGACAAAACGTCGGGAAGAACTATGGCTACACCTTC. Translated, it gives CASSPYPGQNVGKNYGYTF. This chain links TRBV9 with TRBJ1-2, with D perhaps matching TRBD1 (5 bases). Germline CDR1 and CDR2: SGDLS and YYNGEE. The CDR3 extends over 19 amino acids. V was shortened by 4 bases and J by 2 bases, with 27 bases between the two germline ends.

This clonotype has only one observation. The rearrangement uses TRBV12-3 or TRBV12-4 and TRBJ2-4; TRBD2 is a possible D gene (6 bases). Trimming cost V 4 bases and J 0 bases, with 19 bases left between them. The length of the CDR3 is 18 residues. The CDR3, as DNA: TGTGCCAGCAGTTGGGGAATGAAACGGGGGAGAGCCAAAAACATTCAGTACTTC. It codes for CASSWGMKRGRAKNIQYF.

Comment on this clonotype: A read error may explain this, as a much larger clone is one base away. In DNA, the CDR3 is TGCAGTGCTACAGGGACTAGCGATTTCCAAGAGACCCTGTACTTC. Amino acid sequence: CSATGTSDFQETLYF. The chain employs TRBV20-1 and TRBJ2-5; 10 bases are shared with TRBD2. Germline V gene data show CDR1 as DFQATT and CDR2 as SNEGSKA (reference sequence). The CDR3 loop spans 15 amino acids.

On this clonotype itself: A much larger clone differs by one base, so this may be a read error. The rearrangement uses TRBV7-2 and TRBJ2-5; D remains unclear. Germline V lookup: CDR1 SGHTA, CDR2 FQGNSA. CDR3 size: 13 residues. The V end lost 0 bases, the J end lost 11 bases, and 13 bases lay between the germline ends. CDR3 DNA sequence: TGTGCCAGCAGCTTAGCTGGCTACAATGAGCAGTACTTC. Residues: CASSLAGYNEQYF.

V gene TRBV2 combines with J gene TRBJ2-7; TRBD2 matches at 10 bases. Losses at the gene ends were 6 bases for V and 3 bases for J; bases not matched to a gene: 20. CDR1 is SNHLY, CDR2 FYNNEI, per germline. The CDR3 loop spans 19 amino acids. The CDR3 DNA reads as TGTGCCAGCAGGTTTAGGGGGCTAGCGGGAGATTTCGCTTTCTACGAGCAGTACTTC. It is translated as CASRFRGLAGDFAFYEQYF. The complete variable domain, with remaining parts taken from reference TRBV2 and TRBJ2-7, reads EPEVTQTPSHQVTQMGQEVILRCVPISNHLYFYWYRQILGQKVEFLVSFYNNEISEKSEIFDDQFSVERPDGSNFTLKIRSTKLEDSAMYFCASRFRGLAGDFAFYEQYFGPGTRLTVT.

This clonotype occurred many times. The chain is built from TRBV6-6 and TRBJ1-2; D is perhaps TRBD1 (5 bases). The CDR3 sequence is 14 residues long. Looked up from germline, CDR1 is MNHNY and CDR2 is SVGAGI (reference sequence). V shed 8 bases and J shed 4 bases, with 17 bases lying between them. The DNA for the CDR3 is TGTGCCAGCGTGGGGGGGAAGGAGGTCTATGGCTACACCTTC. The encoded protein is CASVGGKEVYGYTF.

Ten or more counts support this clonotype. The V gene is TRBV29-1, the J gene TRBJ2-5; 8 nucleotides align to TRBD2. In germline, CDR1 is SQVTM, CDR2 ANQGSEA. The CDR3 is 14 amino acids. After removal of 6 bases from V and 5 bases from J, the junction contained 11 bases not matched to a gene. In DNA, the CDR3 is TGCAGCGTCGCCGGGGCGGGAGGAAGGGAGACCCAGTACTTC. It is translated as CSVAGAGGRETQYF.

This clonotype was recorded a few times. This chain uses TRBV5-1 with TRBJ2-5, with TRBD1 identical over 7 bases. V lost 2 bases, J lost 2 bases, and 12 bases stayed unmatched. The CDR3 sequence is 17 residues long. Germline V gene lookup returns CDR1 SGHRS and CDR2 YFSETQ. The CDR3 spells CASSFMPSTGRQETQYF. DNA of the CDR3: TGCGCCAGCAGCTTTATGCCATCGACAGGGCGTCAAGAGACCCAGTACTTC.

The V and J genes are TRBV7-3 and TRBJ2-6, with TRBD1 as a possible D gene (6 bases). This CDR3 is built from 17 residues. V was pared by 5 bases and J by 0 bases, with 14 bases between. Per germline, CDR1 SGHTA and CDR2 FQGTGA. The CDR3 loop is CASSPTGAASGANVLTF. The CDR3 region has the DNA TGTGCCAGCAGCCCGACAGGTGCCGCCTCTGGGGCCAACGTCCTGACTTTC.

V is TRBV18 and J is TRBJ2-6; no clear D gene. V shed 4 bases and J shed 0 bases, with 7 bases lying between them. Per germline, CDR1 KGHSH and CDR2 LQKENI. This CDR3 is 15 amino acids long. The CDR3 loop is CASSQRHSGANVLTF. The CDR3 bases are TGTGCCAGCTCACAGAGGCACTCTGGGGCCAACGTCCTGACTTTC.

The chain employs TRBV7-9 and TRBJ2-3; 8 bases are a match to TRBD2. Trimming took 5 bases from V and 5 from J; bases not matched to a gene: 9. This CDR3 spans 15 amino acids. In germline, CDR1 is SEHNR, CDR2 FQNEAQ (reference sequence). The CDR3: CASSKENGRGDTQYF. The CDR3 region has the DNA TGTGCCAGCAGCAAGGAGAACGGGAGGGGAGATACGCAGTATTTT.

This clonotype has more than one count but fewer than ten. CDR3 loop: CASRRDTEAFF. In nucleotides, the CDR3 is TGTGCCAGCAGGCGGGACACTGAAGCTTTCTTT. The rearrangement links TRBV6-5 to TRBJ1-1; D remains unclear. This CDR3 region has 11 residues. Per germline, CDR1 MNHEY and CDR2 SVGAGI. V was cut by 6 bases and J by 3 bases, with 5 bases left in between.

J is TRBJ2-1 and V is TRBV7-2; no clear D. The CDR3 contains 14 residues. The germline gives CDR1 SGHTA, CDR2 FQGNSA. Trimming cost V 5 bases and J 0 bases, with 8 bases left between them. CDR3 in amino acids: CASSPGDSYNEQFF. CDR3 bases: TGTGCCAGCAGCCCTGGGGACTCCTACAATGAGCAGTTCTTC.

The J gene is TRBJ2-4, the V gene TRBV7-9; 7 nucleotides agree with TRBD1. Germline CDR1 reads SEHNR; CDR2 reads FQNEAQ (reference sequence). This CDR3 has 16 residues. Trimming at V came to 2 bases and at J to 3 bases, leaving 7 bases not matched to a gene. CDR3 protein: CASSLRTTGVKNIQYF. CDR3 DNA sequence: TGTGCCAGCAGCTTACGGACCACAGGGGTCAAAAACATTCAGTACTTC.